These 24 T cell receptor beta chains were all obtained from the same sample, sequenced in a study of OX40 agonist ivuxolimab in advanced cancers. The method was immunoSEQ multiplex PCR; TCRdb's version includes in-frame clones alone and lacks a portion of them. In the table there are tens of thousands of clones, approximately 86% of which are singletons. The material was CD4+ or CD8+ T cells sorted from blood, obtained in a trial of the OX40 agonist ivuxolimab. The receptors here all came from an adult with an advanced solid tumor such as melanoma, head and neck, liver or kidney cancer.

Here the CDR3 reads CASSGGGGQPQHF. Here the CDR3 DNA reads TGTGCCAGCAGTGGGGGGGGGGGTCAGCCCCAGCATTTT. V gene TRBV27 combines with J gene TRBJ1-5; D may be TRBD1 (5 bases). CDR3 length equals 13 residues. The V gene lost 5 bases and the J gene lost 6 bases, with 11 bases spanning the gap. Per germline, CDR1 MNHEY and CDR2 SMNVEV (reference sequence).

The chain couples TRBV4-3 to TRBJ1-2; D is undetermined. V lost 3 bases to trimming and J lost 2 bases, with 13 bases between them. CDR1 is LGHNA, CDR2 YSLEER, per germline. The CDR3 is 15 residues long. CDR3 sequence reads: CASSQTYTANYGYTF. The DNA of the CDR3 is TGCGCCAGCAGCCAGACCTATACAGCGAACTATGGCTACACCTTC.

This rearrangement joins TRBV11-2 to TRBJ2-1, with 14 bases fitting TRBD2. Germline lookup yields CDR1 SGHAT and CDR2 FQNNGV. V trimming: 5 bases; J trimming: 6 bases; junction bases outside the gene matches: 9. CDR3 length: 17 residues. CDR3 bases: TGTGCCAGCAGCCTCCCGGGACTAGCGGGGGCTAGCAATGAGCAGTTCTTC. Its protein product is CASSLPGLAGASNEQFF. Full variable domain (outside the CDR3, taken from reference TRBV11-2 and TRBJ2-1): EAGVAQSPRYKIIEKRQSVAFWCNPISGHATLYWYQQILGQGPKLLIQFQNNGVVDDSQLPKDRFSAERLKGVDSTLKIQPAKLEDSAVYLCASSLPGLAGASNEQFFGPGTRLTVL.

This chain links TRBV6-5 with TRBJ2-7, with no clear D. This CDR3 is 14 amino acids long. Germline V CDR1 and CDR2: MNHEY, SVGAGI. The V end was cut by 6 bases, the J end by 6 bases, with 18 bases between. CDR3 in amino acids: CASRDGSRFGEQYF. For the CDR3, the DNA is TGTGCCAGCAGGGACGGAAGTCGCTTTGGCGAGCAGTACTTC.

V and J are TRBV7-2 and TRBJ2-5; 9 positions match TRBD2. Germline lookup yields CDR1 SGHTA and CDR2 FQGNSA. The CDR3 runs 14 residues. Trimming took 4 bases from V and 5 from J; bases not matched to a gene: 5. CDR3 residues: CASSYSGTSETQYF. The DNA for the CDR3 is TGTGCCAGCAGCTATTCCGGGACTAGCGAGACCCAGTACTTC.

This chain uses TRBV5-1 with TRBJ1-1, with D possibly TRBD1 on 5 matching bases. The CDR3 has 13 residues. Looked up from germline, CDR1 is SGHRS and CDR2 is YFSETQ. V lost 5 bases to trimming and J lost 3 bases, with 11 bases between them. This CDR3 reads CASRVIGDTEAFF. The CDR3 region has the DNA TGCGCCAGCAGAGTTATAGGGGACACTGAAGCTTTCTTT.

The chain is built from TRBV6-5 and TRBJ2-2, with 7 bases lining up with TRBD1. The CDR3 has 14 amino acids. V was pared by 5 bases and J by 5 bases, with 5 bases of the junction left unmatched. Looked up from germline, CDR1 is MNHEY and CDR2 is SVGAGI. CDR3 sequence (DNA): TGTGCCAGCAGTCGGGGACAGATAACCGGGGAGCTGTTTTTT. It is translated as CASSRGQITGELFF.

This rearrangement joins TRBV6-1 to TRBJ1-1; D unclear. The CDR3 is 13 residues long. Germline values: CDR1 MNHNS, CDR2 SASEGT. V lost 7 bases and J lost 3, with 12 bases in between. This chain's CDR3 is CASMRVRDTEAFF. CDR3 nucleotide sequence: TGTGCCAGCATGAGGGTTCGAGACACTGAAGCTTTCTTT.

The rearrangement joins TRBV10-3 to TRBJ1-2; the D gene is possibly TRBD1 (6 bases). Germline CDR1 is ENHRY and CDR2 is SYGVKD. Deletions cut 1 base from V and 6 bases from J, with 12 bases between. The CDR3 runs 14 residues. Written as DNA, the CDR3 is TGTGCCATCAGTGAGTTGGCAGGGGTGGATGGCTACACCTTC. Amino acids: CAISELAGVDGYTF.

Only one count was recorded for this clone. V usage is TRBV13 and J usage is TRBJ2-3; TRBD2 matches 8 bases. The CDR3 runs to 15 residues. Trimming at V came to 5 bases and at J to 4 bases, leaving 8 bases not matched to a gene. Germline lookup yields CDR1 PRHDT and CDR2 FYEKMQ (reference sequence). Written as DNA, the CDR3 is TGTGCCAGCAGCCTTAGCGGGGCTTTAGCAGATACGCAGTATTTT. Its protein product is CASSLSGALADTQYF.

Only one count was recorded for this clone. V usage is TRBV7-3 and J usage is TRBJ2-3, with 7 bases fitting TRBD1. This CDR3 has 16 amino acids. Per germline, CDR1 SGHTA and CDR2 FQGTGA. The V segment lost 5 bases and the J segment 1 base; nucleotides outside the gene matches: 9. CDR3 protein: CASSLSQGVGTDTQYF. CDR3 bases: TGTGCCAGCAGCCTAAGCCAGGGGGTTGGCACAGATACGCAGTATTTT.

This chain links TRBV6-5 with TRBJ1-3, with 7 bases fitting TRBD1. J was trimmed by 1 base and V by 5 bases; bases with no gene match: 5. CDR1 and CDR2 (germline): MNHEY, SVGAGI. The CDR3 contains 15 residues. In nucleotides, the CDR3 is TGTGCCAGCAGTAAACCGACAGGGTCTGGAAACACCATATATTTT. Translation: CASSKPTGSGNTIYF.

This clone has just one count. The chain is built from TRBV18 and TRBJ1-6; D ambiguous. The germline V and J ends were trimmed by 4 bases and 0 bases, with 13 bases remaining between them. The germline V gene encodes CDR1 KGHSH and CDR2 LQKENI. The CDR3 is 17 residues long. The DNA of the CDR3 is TGTGCCAGCTCACTTACTCCACGAAGCTCCTATAATTCACCCCTCCACTTT. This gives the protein CASSLTPRSSYNSPLHF.

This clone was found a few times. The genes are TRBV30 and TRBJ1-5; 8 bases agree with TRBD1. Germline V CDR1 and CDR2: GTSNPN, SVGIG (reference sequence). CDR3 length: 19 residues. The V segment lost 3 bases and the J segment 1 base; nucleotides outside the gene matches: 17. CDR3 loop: CAWSAPGQVPMVSNQPQHF. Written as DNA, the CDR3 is TGTGCCTGGAGCGCGCCGGGACAGGTGCCTATGGTGAGCAATCAGCCCCAGCATTTT.

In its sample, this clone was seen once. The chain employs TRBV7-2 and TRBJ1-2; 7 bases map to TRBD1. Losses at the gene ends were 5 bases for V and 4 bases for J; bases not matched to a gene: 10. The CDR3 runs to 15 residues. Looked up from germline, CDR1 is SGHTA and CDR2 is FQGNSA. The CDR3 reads CASSPGPGQSYGYTF. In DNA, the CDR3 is TGTGCCAGCAGCCCGGGCCCGGGACAGAGCTATGGCTACACCTTC.

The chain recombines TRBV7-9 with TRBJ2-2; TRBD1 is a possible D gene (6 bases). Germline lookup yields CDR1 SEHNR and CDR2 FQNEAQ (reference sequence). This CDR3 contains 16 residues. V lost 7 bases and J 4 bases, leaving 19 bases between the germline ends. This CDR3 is CASIIQGLALTGELFF. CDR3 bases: TGTGCCAGCATTATACAGGGTCTAGCTCTCACCGGGGAGCTGTTTTTT.

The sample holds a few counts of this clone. CDR3 coding DNA: TGTGCCAGCAGCTGGGAACAGGGTCTCCTTCGCACAACTAATGAAAAACTGTTTTTT. Its protein is CASSWEQGLLRTTNEKLFF. The J gene is TRBJ1-4, the V gene TRBV5-5, with D possibly being TRBD1 (6 bases). Trimming stripped 3 bases from V and 0 bases from J, with 21 bases between. CDR1 is SGHKS and CDR2 is YYEKEE in the germline V gene (reference sequence). The CDR3 spans 19 residues.

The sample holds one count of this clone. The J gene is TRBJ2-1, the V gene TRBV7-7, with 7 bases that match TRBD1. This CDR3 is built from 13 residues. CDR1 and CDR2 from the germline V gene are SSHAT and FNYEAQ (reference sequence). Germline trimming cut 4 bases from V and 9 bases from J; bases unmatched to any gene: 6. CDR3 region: CASSSRQGSEQFF. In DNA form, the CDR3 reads TGTGCCAGCAGCTCCAGACAGGGTAGTGAGCAGTTCTTC.

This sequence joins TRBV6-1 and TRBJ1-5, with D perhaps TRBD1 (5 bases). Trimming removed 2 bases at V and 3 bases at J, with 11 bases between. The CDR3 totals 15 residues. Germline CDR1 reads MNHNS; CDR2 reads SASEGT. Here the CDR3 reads CASSEFGGDNQPQHF. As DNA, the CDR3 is TGTGCCAGCAGTGAATTTGGGGGGGACAATCAGCCCCAGCATTTT.

In DNA form, the CDR3 reads TGTGCCAGCAGCTTAGGACAGGGAAGATCACCCCTCCACTTT. Residues: CASSLGQGRSPLHF. V usage is TRBV7-2 and J usage is TRBJ1-6; 7 bases fit TRBD1. The CDR3 totals 14 residues. Germline trimming cut 1 base from V and 10 bases from J; bases unmatched to any gene: 4. Germline V CDR1 and CDR2: SGHTA, FQGNSA.

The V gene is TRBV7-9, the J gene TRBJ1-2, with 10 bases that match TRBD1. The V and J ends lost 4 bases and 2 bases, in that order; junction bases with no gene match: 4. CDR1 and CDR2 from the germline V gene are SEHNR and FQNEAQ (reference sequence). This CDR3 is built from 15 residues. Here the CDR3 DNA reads TGTGCCAGCAGCTCCGGGACAGGGGAAAACTATGGCTACACCTTC. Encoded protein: CASSSGTGENYGYTF.

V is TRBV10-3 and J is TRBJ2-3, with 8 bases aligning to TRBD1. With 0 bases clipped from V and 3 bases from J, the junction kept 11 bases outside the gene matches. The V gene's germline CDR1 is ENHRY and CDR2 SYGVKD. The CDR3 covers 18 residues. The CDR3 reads CAISESAGQGGLTDTQYF. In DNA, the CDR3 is TGTGCCATCAGTGAGTCCGCCGGACAGGGTGGGCTAACAGATACGCAGTATTTT.

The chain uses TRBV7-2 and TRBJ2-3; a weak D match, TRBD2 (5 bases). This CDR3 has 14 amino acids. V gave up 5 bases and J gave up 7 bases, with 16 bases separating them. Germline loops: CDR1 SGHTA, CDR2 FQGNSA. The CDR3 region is CASSLAGLPNTQYF. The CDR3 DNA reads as TGTGCCAGCAGCCTGGCTGGACTCCCAAATACGCAGTATTTT.

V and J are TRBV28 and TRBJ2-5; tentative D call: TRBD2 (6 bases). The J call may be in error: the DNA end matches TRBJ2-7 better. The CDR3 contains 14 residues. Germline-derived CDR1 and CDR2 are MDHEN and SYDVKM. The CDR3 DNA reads TGTGCCAGCATTGATGGTAGCGGTTCCTACGAGCAGTACTTC. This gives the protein CASIDGSGSYEQYF.